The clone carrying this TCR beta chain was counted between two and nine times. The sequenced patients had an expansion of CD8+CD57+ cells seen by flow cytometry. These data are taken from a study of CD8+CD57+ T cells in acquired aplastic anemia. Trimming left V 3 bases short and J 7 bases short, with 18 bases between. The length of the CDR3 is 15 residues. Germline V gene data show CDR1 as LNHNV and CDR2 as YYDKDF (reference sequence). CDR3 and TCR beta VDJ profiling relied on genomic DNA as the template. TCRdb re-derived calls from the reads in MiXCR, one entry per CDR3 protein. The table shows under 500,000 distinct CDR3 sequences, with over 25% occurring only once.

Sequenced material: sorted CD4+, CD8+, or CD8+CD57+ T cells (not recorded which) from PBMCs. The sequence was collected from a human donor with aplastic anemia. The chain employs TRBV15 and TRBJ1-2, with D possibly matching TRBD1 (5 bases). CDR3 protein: CATSRTLAGQFGYTF. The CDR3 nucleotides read TGTGCCACCAGCAGGACTTTAGCAGGGCAATTTGGCTACACCTTC.